The subject of this entry is one TCR beta chain. Which antigen it targets is not known. The input lacks base qualities; no much larger clone sits a single base away. The sample is drawn from a study of technical replicates of blood from a handful of donors (dated by TCRdb to about 2017). To prepare the library, the immunoSEQ multiplex PCR assay was applied. In its TCRdb copy, this immuneACCESS table keeps in-frame sequences only and misses some clones. Where compared with another copy, unresolved V genes explain less than half of these, and the others have no known cause. The table for this sample lists roughly 79,000 clones; about 81% of them were counted only once. The ten largest make up roughly 4% of the sample. V is trimmed back by 5 bases and J by 1 base, and the junction contains 8 bases that no gene match accounts for. CDR1 PRHDT and CDR2 FYEKMQ are derived from the germline V gene (reference sequence). The CDR3 numbers 16 residues from cysteine through phenylalanine. Just CDR3 DNA is preserved here, 48 bases in frame from base 1.

The origin of this receptor is a human donor in good health. Some clones in this sample may be carry-over from other donors' samples. The V and J segments used are TRBV13 and TRBJ2-7, with 10 bases in between that match TRBD1. Sequenced material: PBMCs. Here the CDR3 is given as CASSPAPGQGSYEQYF. The DNA sequence follows: TGTGCCAGCAGCCCCGCACCGGGACAGGGGTCCTACGAGCAGTACTTC.